This T cell receptor (beta chain) was identified in a study of cytomegalovirus exposure and HLA in healthy donors. The PCR contained 60 Vbeta and 13 Jbeta primers. In the original analysis: An analysis that came later counted some 80 million unique TCR beta chains, some 11 million shared. Some clones are missing from TCRdb's copy, which holds only in-frame ones; the method was immunoSEQ multiplex PCR. V and J calls and clone size are copied from that table; D and trimming were computed from the DNA. The data show 150,000 to 200,000 clones, under 85% seen once. The CDR3 covers 14 residues. Germline V gene lookup returns CDR1 KGHSH and CDR2 LQKENI. V dropped 3 bases and J dropped 1 base, with 9 bases sitting between them. Regarding this clone: Its antigen remains unknown.

The study, taken as a whole, reports: Upon later analysis, HLA-associated TCR beta chains proved more clonally expanded than other, equally common chains.

This receptor was taken from a female donor in good health and CMV-seronegative. The sample comprised PBMCs. V gene TRBV18 combines with J gene TRBJ1-1; possible D gene TRBD1, 6 bases. The CDR3 DNA reads TGTGCCAGCTCACCGGGGGGGCCGAACACTGAAGCTTTCTTT. Amino acids: CASSPGGPNTEAFF.